The 29 T cell receptor beta chains below come from one sample, sequenced in a study of blood T cell repertoires in COVID-19 (dated by TCRdb to about 2020). Libraries came from the immunoSEQ multiplex PCR assay. What TCRdb holds here is the immuneACCESS table cut down to in-frame rearrangements. Part of the clones is not present; checked against another copy, under half of the missing clones reflect an unresolved V gene, and the others are unexplained. This sample lists about 330,000 clones; roughly 86% were detected once. In total, the top ten clones hold less than 6% of the sample. The sample taken for sequencing was PBMCs or T cells enriched from blood (not recorded which). The receptor source for this set is a woman aged 25 to 45 who had recovered from COVID-19.

This chain connects TRBV12-5 to TRBJ2-4; D remains ambiguous. Looked up from germline, CDR1 is LGHNT and CDR2 is FRNRAP. CDR3 length equals 14 residues. With 0 bases removed from V and 5 bases from J, the gap between germline ends came to 8 bases. The CDR3 is CASGLVPEQNIQYF. The CDR3 coding sequence is TGTGCTAGTGGTTTGGTCCCGGAGCAAAACATTCAGTACTTC.

This sequence joins TRBV7-2 and TRBJ1-2; D unresolved. The V end was cut by 3 bases, the J end by 2 bases, with 7 bases between. Germline CDR1 is SGHTA and CDR2 is FQGNSA. This CDR3 contains 13 residues. The CDR3 coding sequence is TGTGCCAGCAGCTTCTCGGTAAACTATGGCTACACCTTC. Residues: CASSFSVNYGYTF.

This clone appeared a few times. The chain links TRBV11-2 to TRBJ1-1, with D hard to call. V was pared by 5 bases and J by 3 bases, with 10 bases between. CDR1 is SGHAT, CDR2 FQNNGV, per germline. The length of the CDR3 is 13 residues. CDR3 residues: CASSRYQDTEAFF. CDR3 in DNA: TGTGCCAGCAGCCGTTACCAGGACACTGAAGCTTTCTTT.

V usage is TRBV28 and J usage is TRBJ2-4; a weak D match, TRBD1 (5 bases). The V end was cut by 3 bases, the J end by 8 bases, with 14 bases between. CDR1 is MDHEN, CDR2 SYDVKM, per germline. The CDR3 covers 14 residues. The CDR3 DNA follows: TGTGCCAGCAGTTTCGGCCAGGGCCTAGACATTCAGTACTTC. Its translation is CASSFGQGLDIQYF.

The chain has TRBV6-4 and TRBJ2-3, with D uncertain. V shed 3 bases and J shed 1 base, with 8 bases lying between them. Germline V gives CDR1 MRHNA, CDR2 SNTAGT. CDR3 length: 14 amino acids. The DNA for the CDR3 is TGTGCCAGCAGTGAAGACTGGGGCACAGATACGCAGTATTTT. Its protein is CASSEDWGTDTQYF.

This rearrangement joins TRBV28 to TRBJ1-2, with 8 bases lining up with TRBD1. This CDR3 is 15 amino acids long. V was clipped by 6 bases and J by 5 bases; unmatched bases: 11. CDR1 is MDHEN, CDR2 SYDVKM, per germline. The CDR3 reads CASSSAGQEWYGYTF. As DNA, the CDR3 is TGTGCCAGCAGCTCAGCGGGACAGGAGTGGTATGGCTACACCTTC.

The CDR3 DNA reads TGTGCCAGCGCAAGGGAAGGGGGTACCTACGAGCAGTACTTC. As protein: CASAREGGTYEQYF. The rearrangement joins TRBV2 to TRBJ2-7; D may be TRBD1 (6 bases). The CDR3 length is 14 residues. Trimming left V 8 bases short and J 2 bases short, with 16 bases between. The germline CDR1 and CDR2 sequences are SNHLY and FYNNEI.

The V call is TRBV11-2, the J call TRBJ2-7, with 8 bases identical to TRBD2. Losses at the gene ends were 1 base for V and 6 bases for J; bases not matched to a gene: 8. The CDR3 loop spans 15 amino acids. Germline V lookup: CDR1 SGHAT, CDR2 FQNNGV. The CDR3 DNA reads TGTGCCAGCAGCTTAGTCAGCCGGGAGGGGTCCGAGCAGTACTTC. Its protein is CASSLVSREGSEQYF.

The chain links TRBV10-2 to TRBJ1-5, with 9 bases identical to TRBD1. The germline gives CDR1 WSHSY, CDR2 SAAADI. This CDR3 has 16 amino acids. The V segment lost 10 bases and the J segment 9 bases; nucleotides outside the gene matches: 19. CDR3 loop: CAIIAARDRVCRPQHF. DNA for the CDR3: TGCGCCATAATCGCCGCTCGGGACAGGGTGTGTAGGCCCCAGCATTTT.

V usage is TRBV2 and J usage is TRBJ1-2, with TRBD1 identical over 10 bases. The CDR3 sequence is 13 residues long. Germline CDR1 reads SNHLY; CDR2 reads FYNNEI. Trimming at V came to 8 bases and at J to 4 bases, leaving 4 bases not matched to a gene. CDR3 DNA: TGTGCCAGCCGGGGGACAGGGGTCTATGGCTACACCTTC. It encodes CASRGTGVYGYTF.

V gene TRBV7-8 combines with J gene TRBJ2-1; TRBD1 matches 8 bases. The CDR3 has 15 residues. V lost 1 base to trimming and J lost 4 bases; unmatched junction nucleotides: 3. Germline assignment: CDR1 SGHVS and CDR2 FQNEAQ. This CDR3 is CASSLDRGTYNEQFF. The CDR3 DNA sequence: TGTGCCAGCAGCTTAGACAGGGGGACTTACAATGAGCAGTTCTTC.

The rearrangement links TRBV2 to TRBJ2-5; 9 positions match TRBD2. This CDR3 comprises 13 residues. Losses at the gene ends were 7 bases for V and 4 bases for J; bases not matched to a gene: 4. Germline lookup yields CDR1 SNHLY and CDR2 FYNNEI. CDR3 sequence: CASTGGGAETQYF. In nucleotides, the CDR3 is TGTGCCAGCACCGGCGGGGGGGCAGAGACCCAGTACTTC.

The V and J genes are TRBV27 and TRBJ2-3, with D tentatively TRBD2 (5 bases). This CDR3 comprises 15 residues. V lost 8 bases, J lost 3 bases, and 18 bases lay in between. Germline CDR1 MNHEY, CDR2 SMNVEV (reference sequence). CDR3 protein: CASSRGILETDTQYF. The CDR3 DNA reads TGTGCCAGCTCGCGAGGGATATTAGAGACAGATACGCAGTATTTT.

The rearrangement links TRBV5-4 to TRBJ2-7; a possible D gene is TRBD1 (5 bases). V lost 1 base and J 2 bases, leaving 10 bases between the germline ends. Germline lookup yields CDR1 SGHNT and CDR2 YYREEE (reference sequence). The CDR3 length is 14 residues. The DNA of the CDR3 is TGTGCCAGCAGCTTGAAGGGCAGGGCCTACGAGCAGTACTTC. Translation gives CASSLKGRAYEQYF.

This sequence joins TRBV19 and TRBJ2-5; no clear D. The CDR3 sequence is 14 residues long. Trimming removed 5 bases from V and 3 bases from J, with 13 bases in between. CDR1 and CDR2 from the germline V gene are LNHDA and SQIVND (reference sequence). Here the CDR3 DNA reads TGTGCCAGTAGTCCCGACACCCGTAAAGAGACCCAGTACTTC. Translating it yields CASSPDTRKETQYF.

The chain has TRBV28 and TRBJ1-4; 10 nucleotides agree with TRBD1. The V and J ends lost 6 bases and 3 bases, in that order; junction bases with no gene match: 7. CDR1 is MDHEN, CDR2 SYDVKM, per germline. The CDR3 has 16 residues. The CDR3, as DNA: TGTGCCAGCAGGTTCCCCGGACAGGGGGCTAATGAAAAACTGTTTTTT. Its protein product is CASRFPGQGANEKLFF.

The genes are TRBV19 and TRBJ1-6; D is undetermined. Germline V gene data show CDR1 as LNHDA and CDR2 as SQIVND (reference sequence). There are 20 residues in the CDR3. V was cut by 3 bases and J by 0 bases, with 21 bases left in between. The CDR3 reads CASSIAPPVLHSSYNSPLHF. In DNA form, the CDR3 reads TGTGCCAGTAGTATTGCCCCCCCGGTCCTTCACAGCTCCTATAATTCACCCCTCCACTTT. The full variable domain, its missing parts supplied by reference TRBV19 and TRBJ1-6, is DGGITQSPKYLFRKEGQNVTLSCEQNLNHDAMYWYRQDPGQGLRLIYYSQIVNDFQKGDIAEGYSVSREKKESFPLTVTSAQKNPTAFYLCASSIAPPVLHSSYNSPLHFGNGTRLTVT.

The V gene is TRBV2, the J gene TRBJ1-5; 9 nucleotides agree with TRBD1. The CDR3 length is 14 residues. Per germline, CDR1 SNHLY and CDR2 FYNNEI. The V segment lost 6 bases and the J segment 8 bases; nucleotides outside the gene matches: 8. The CDR3 loop reads CASSLRQGDKPQHF. The DNA for the CDR3 is TGTGCCAGCAGCCTTAGACAGGGGGACAAGCCCCAGCATTTT.

This clone came up a few times. The V and J genes are TRBV4-1 and TRBJ1-4, with unresolved D. CDR3 length: 14 residues. The germline V and J ends were trimmed by 1 base and 4 bases, with 7 bases remaining between them. Looked up from germline, CDR1 is MGHRA and CDR2 is YSYEKL. CDR3 nucleotide sequence: TGCGCCAGCAGCCAAGGGCGAGGTAATGAAAAACTGTTTTTT. Amino acids: CASSQGRGNEKLFF.

The chain carries TRBV4-1 and TRBJ1-6, with a possible D match to TRBD1 (6 bases). The CDR3 has 21 residues. V was pared by 4 bases and J by 7 bases, with 32 bases between. Per the germline V gene, CDR1 is MGHRA and CDR2 is YSYEKL. The DNA for the CDR3 is TGCGCCAGCAGCCTTCGATGGGGCATGATTAACGGGGGGGCGAGGAATTCACCCCTCCACTTT. It yields the protein CASSLRWGMINGGARNSPLHF.

The rearrangement links TRBV13 to TRBJ1-2; the D gene is possibly TRBD1 (5 bases). The CDR3 sequence is 13 residues long. Germline loops: CDR1 PRHDT, CDR2 FYEKMQ (reference sequence). Trimming cost V 3 bases and J 3 bases, with 8 bases left between them. CDR3 bases: TGTGCCAGCAGCTTCGGACAAGACTATGGCTACACCTTC. It translates to CASSFGQDYGYTF. The entire variable domain, with the rest obtained from reference TRBV13 and TRBJ1-2, is as follows: AAGVIQSPRHLIKEKRETATLKCYPIPRHDTVYWYQQGPGQDPQFLISFYEKMQSDKGSIPDRFSAQQFSDYHSELNMSSLELGDSALYFCASSFGQDYGYTFGSGTRLTVV.

The CDR3, as DNA: TGTGCCAGCAGCCAAGCCCCAGGAAAAGGTGAAAAACTGTTTTTT. Translating gives CASSQAPGKGEKLFF. The chain combines TRBV3-1 (or the pseudogene TRBV3-2) with TRBJ1-4, with no clear D. Germline V gives CDR1 LGHDT, CDR2 YNNKEL (reference sequence). The CDR3 has 15 amino acids. V was shortened by 1 base and J by 7 bases, with 13 bases between the two germline ends.

This chain links TRBV5-4 with TRBJ2-1; 11 bases fit TRBD2. The germline gives CDR1 SGHNT, CDR2 YYREEE (reference sequence). The CDR3 contains 14 residues. V dropped 10 bases and J dropped 7; count of bases not matched to a gene: 10. The CDR3 DNA is TGTGCCCCGGGTAGCGGGGGGGCCCAAAATGAGCAGTTCTTC. It is translated as CAPGSGGAQNEQFF.

This clone was counted between two and nine times. This sequence joins TRBV5-1 and TRBJ2-1, with D hard to call. V shed 0 bases and J shed 5 bases, with 9 bases lying between them. Germline CDR1 reads SGHRS; CDR2 reads YFSETQ. This CDR3 contains 14 residues. The CDR3 nucleotides are TGCGCCAGCAGCTTGGCCTACTCTGACAATGAGCAGTTCTTC. Amino acids: CASSLAYSDNEQFF.

The chain's CDR3 is CASSGQHTEAFF. As DNA, the CDR3 is TGTGCCAGTAGTGGGCAGCACACTGAAGCTTTCTTT. The chain recombines TRBV19 with TRBJ1-1; no reliable D call. The germline V and J ends were trimmed by 5 bases and 3 bases, with 7 bases remaining between them. The CDR3 is 12 residues long. Per the germline V gene, CDR1 is LNHDA and CDR2 is SQIVND (reference sequence).

V usage is TRBV28 and J usage is TRBJ1-1; D is ambiguous. Germline CDR1 MDHEN, CDR2 SYDVKM. This CDR3 comprises 16 residues. With 3 bases removed from V and 6 bases from J, the gap between germline ends came to 20 bases. CDR3 in DNA: TGTGCCAGCAGTTTTTCGACCTACAGTCCTGCCCCTGAAGCTTTCTTT. Translating it yields CASSFSTYSPAPEAFF.

This clone was recorded a few times. This rearrangement joins TRBV7-2 to TRBJ1-5, with 10 bases aligning to TRBD1. The junction had 5 bases not matched to a gene; V was cut back by 5 bases and J by 7 bases. The CDR3 contains 14 residues. CDR1 and CDR2 from the germline V gene are SGHTA and FQGNSA. CDR3 nucleotide sequence: TGTGCCAGCAGCCTCGGGACAGGGGAACAGCCCCAGCATTTT. It codes for CASSLGTGEQPQHF.

The chain couples TRBV5-5 to TRBJ2-3; 12 bases align to TRBD2. The CDR3 length is 20 residues. V shed 3 bases and J 1 base; nucleotides not matched to a gene: 15. Germline lookup yields CDR1 SGHKS and CDR2 YYEKEE (reference sequence). CDR3 residues: CASSSRVVGPSGGGTDTQYF. The CDR3 nucleotides are TGTGCCAGCAGCTCCAGGGTGGTGGGTCCTAGCGGGGGGGGCACAGATACGCAGTATTTT.

V is TRBV18 and J is TRBJ1-2, with TRBD1 identical over 7 bases. Trimming took 5 bases from V and 8 from J; bases not matched to a gene: 11. This CDR3 has 14 residues. Germline loops: CDR1 KGHSH, CDR2 LQKENI. This CDR3 is CASSTFDRAGGYTF. In DNA, the CDR3 is TGTGCCAGCTCAACCTTTGACAGGGCGGGCGGCTACACCTTC.